This TCR beta chain is drawn from a study of blood T cells in healthy people across ages (dated by TCRdb to between 2015 and 2017). Turning to the overall study: In model experiments, roughly one uniquely barcoded TCR beta cDNA molecule per two T cells was captured by template switching. To track age-related changes in TCR beta repertoire diversity, the study relied on deep sequencing normalized with unique cDNA molecular identifiers. Four age groups were formed from the donors: young (average approximately 15 years), middle-aged (roughly 38), aged (more than 55) and long-lived (more than 75). To avoid experimental bias, donors of different ages were randomly spread across the sequencing lanes. Two additional independent replicas of 1 million unique cDNA reads from the same blood draw were analyzed for two donors (one aged 18 to 30 and one aged 80 or older). Overall results and qualifications from the work: Estimates of total diversity from one million sequenced T cells were regarded as lower bounds and underestimates. Conclusive comparison of naive and antigen-experienced compartments was prevented by the profiling of bulk unsorted PBMCs. There was a strong correlation between observed TCR beta diversity and the percentage of naive T cells measured by flow cytometry. As age increased, observed TCR beta diversity per million T cells dropped in a roughly linear way, and a significant reduction was already evident by age around 41. Compared with the aged group, more naive CD4+ T cells, fewer expanded clones and increased TCR diversity were shown by the long-lived group, suggesting age selection. The CMV infection status of donors was not known, potentially confounding age-related changes in expanded clonotypes.

Systemically healthy Caucasian individuals from Russia, some 40 in total and aged roughly 6 to 95 years, were included as donors. Approximately 9 milliliters of peripheral blood were collected from each donor into EDTA-treated Vacutainer tubes. Ficoll-Paque density-gradient centrifugation was used to isolate PBMCs, with at least 6.5 million per sample. Trizol reagent was used to extract total RNA from PBMCs, with at least 5.5 micrograms per sample. The percentages of naive CD45RAhigh/CD27high T cells were determined by flow cytometry on a PBMC aliquot from every donor. Between the V and J ends, shortened by 1 base and 0 bases respectively, the junction contains 10 bases. There are 15 amino acids in the CDR3, from cysteine to phenylalanine inclusive. Only the CDR3 region is kept as DNA, spanning 45 bases read in frame from base 1. CDR1 and CDR2, looked up from the germline V gene (reference sequence), are LGHDT and YNNKEL.

To prepare the library, 5' RACE was applied. The sample was run on an Illumina HiSeq 2500. A second PCR of roughly 7 to 11 cycles was performed with a sample-barcoded 5' primer and a J-beta primer mix. A unique molecular identifier was introduced onto each TCR beta cDNA molecule by a template-switch 5' adaptor carrying 12 random nucleotides. Each sample yielded at least 3 million CDR3-containing paired-end reads. All of the RNA was converted into first-strand cDNA using the Mint cDNA synthesis kit, with a TRBC-specific oligonucleotide serving as the primer. Following uracil-DNA glycosylase treatment, all cDNA underwent a first 18-cycle PCR with the universal primers M1SS and BC2_uni_R. Concerning the study's data processing: For normalization, 1 million high-quality reads were randomly selected from each sample, with every read carrying a distinct molecular identifier. Instead of being binned into consensus sequences, reads with shared molecular identifiers were discarded. MiTCR, with a Q25 quality threshold and the strictest error-elimination algorithm, was used for CDR3 identification, clonotype clustering and error correction. A nonparametric unseen species model with Euler transformation was used to estimate a lower bound on total TCR beta diversity. Starting from the raw public reads, TCRdb applied fastp trimming at Q25, assembled clones with MiXCR and retained in-frame beta chains. Rows matching on CDR3 protein sequence are summarized as one entry with the most common DNA and genes. None of the V and J calls come from the authors' own analysis; TCRdb made them. Counted in this sample were about 680,000 distinct CDR3 sequences; about 52% of them appeared once. The top ten hold roughly a third of the sample.

In the case of this clonotype: Its antigen is still unknown. Nothing much larger sits one base from this clone, and base qualities are not available.

The sequencing sample was made of blood. The sequence was collected from a woman aged 55-70 years in good health. The V and J segments used are TRBV3-1 and TRBJ2-7, with the D call perhaps TRBD1 or TRBD2, each one matching 5 bases. The CDR3 protein sequence reads: CASSQAPGSSYEQYF. The nucleotide sequence is given as TGTGCCAGCAGCCAAGCTCCAGGGAGCTCCTACGAGCAGTACTTC.